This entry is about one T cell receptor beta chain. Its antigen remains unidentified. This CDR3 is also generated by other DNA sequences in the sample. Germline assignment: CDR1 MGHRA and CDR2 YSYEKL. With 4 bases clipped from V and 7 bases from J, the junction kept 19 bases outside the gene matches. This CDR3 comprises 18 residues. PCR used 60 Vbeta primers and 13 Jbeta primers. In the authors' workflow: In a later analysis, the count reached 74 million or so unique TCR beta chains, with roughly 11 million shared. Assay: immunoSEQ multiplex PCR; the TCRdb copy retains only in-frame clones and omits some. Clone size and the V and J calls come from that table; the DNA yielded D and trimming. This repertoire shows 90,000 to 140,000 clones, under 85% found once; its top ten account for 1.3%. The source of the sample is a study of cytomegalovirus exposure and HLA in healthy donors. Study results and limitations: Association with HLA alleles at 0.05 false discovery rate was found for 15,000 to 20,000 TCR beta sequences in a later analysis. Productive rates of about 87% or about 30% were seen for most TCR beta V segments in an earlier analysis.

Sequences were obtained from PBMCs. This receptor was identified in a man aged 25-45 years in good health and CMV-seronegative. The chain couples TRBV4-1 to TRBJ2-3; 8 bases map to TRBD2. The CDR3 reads CASSRVRYGRGAQYTQYF. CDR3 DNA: TGCGCCAGCAGCCGGGTCCGGTATGGGCGGGGGGCACAATATACGCAGTATTTT.